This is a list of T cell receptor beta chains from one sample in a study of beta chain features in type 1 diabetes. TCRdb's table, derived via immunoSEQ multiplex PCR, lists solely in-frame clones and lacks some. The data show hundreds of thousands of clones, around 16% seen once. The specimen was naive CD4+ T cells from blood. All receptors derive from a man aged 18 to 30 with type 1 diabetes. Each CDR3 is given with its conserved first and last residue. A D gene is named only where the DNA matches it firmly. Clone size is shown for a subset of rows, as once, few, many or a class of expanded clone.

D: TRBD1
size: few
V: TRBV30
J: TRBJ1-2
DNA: TGTGCCTGGACCCCGACAGGGAGAGGCTACACCTTC
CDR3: CAWTPTGRGYTF

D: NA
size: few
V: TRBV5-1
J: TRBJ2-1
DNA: TGCGCCAGCAGCTTGGGTCCTGGGGAGTACAATGAGCAGTTCTTC
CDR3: CASSLGPGEYNEQFF

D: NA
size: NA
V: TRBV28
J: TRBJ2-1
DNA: TGTGCCAGCAGTAAGAGCTCCTACAATGAGCAGTTCTTC
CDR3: CASSKSSYNEQFF

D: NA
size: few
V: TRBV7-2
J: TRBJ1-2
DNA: TGTGCCAGCAGTCAAGACGCTGGGGCCGCCAGACTCTATGGCTACACCTTC
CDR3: CASSQDAGAARLYGYTF

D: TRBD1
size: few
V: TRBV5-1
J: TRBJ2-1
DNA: TGCGCCAGCGGCAGGGGGCAGGGTGAGCAGTTCTTC
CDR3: CASGRGQGEQFF

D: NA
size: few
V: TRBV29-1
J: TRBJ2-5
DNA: TGCAGCGACTCCAGGGGCTCAACCCAGTACTTC
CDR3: CSDSRGSTQYF

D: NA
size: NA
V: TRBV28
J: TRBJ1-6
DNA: TGTGCCAGCTTTGGGGAGAGCTCCTATAATTCACCCCTCCACTTT
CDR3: CASFGESSYNSPLHF

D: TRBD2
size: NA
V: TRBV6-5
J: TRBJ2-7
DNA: TGTGCCAGCAGTGTTAGCGGGATCCGCCTTAGCGAGCAGTACTTC
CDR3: CASSVSGIRLSEQYF

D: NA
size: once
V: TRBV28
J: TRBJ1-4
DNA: TGTGCCAGCAGTGACCGAGGTGAAAAACTGTTTTTT
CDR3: CASSDRGEKLFF

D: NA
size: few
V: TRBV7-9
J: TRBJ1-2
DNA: TGTGCCAGCAGCTTAGCCTCGTATGGCTACACCTTC
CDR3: CASSLASYGYTF